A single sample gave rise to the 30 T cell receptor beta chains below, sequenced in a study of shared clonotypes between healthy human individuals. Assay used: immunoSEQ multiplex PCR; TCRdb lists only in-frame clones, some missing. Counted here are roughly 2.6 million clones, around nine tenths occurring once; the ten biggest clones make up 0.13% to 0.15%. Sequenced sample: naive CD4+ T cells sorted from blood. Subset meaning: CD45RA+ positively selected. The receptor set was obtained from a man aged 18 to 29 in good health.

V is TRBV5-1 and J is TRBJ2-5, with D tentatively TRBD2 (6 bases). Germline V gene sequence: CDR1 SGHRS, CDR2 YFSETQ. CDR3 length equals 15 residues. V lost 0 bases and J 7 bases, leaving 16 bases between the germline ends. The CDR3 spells CASSLVTGVGATQYF. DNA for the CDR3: TGCGCCAGCAGCTTGGTTACGGGAGTAGGAGCGACCCAGTACTTC.

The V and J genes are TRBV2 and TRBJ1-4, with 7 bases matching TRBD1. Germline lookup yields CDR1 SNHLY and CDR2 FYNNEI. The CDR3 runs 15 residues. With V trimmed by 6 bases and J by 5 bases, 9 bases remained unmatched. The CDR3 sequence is CASREQGRLNEKLFF. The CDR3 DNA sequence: TGTGCCAGCAGAGAACAGGGGCGCCTGAATGAAAAACTGTTTTTT.

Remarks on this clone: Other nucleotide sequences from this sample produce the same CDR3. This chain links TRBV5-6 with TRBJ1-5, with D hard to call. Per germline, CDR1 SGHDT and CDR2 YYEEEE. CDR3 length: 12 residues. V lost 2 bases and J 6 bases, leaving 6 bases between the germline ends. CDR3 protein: CASSFRGQPQHF. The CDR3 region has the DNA TGTGCCAGCAGCTTTAGAGGTCAGCCCCAGCATTTT.

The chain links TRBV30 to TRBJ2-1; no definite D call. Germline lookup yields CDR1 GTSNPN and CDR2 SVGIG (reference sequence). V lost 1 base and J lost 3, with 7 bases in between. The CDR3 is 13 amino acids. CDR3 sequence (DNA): TGTGCCTGGAGTGAGAACAGCTACAATGAGCAGTTCTTC. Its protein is CAWSENSYNEQFF.

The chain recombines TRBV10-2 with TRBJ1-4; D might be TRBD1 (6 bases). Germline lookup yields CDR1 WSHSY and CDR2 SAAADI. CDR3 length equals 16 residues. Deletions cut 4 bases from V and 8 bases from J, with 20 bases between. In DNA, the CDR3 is TGCGCCAGCAGTGGAGAGACAGGCTTTATACGGGAAAAACTGTTTTTT. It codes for CASSGETGFIREKLFF.

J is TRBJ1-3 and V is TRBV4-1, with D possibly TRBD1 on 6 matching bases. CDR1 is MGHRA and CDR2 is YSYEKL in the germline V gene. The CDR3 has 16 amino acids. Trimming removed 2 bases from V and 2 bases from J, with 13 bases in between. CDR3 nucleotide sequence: TGCGCCAGCAGCCAATTAGGACAGTCTGCTGGAAACACCATATATTTT. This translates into CASSQLGQSAGNTIYF.

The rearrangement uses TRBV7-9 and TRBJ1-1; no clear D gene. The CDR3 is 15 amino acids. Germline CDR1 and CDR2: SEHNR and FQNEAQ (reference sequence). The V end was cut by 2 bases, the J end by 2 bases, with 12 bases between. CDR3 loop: CASSLRQLSNTEAFF. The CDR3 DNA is TGTGCCAGCAGCTTACGGCAGCTCTCAAACACTGAAGCTTTCTTT.

The CDR3 here is CASSNPGWGQGRDYGYTF. The CDR3, as DNA: TGTGCCAGCAGTAACCCAGGGTGGGGACAGGGTCGGGACTATGGCTACACCTTC. The V gene is TRBV28, the J gene TRBJ1-2; 9 bases line up with TRBD1. V lost 5 bases, J lost 3 bases, and 16 bases stayed unmatched. The CDR3 is made up of 18 amino acids. Germline-derived CDR1 and CDR2 are MDHEN and SYDVKM.

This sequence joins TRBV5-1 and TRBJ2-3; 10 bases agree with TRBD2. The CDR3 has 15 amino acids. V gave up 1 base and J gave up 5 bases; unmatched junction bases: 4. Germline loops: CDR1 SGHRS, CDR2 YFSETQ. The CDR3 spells CASSLPSGSQDTQYF. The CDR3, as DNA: TGCGCCAGCAGCTTGCCTAGCGGGAGCCAAGATACGCAGTATTTT.

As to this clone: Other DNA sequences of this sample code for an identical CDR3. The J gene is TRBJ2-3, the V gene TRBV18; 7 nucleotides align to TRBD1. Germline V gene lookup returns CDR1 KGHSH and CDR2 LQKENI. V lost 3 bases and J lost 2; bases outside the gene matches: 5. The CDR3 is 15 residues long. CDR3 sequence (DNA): TGTGCCAGCTCACCCTCGGGACAGTCCACAGATACGCAGTATTTT. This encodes CASSPSGQSTDTQYF. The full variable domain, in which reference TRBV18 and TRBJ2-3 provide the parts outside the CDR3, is NAGVMQNPRHLVRRRGQEARLRCSPMKGHSHVYWYRQLPEEGLKFMVYLQKENIIDESGMPKERFSAEFPKEGPSILRIQQVVRGDSAAYFCASSPSGQSTDTQYFGPGTRLTVL.

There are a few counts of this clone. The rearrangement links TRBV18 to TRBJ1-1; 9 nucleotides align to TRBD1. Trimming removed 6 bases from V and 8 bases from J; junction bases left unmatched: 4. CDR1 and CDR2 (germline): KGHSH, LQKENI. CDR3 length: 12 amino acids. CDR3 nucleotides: TGTGCCAGCTCCACAGGGGGCCGGGAAGCTTTCTTT. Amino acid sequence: CASSTGGREAFF.

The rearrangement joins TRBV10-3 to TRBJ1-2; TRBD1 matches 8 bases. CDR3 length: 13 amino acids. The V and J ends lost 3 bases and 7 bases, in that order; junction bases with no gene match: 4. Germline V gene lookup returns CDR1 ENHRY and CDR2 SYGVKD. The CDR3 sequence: CAISDSGQAGYTF. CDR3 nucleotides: TGTGCCATCAGTGACTCGGGACAGGCTGGCTACACCTTC.

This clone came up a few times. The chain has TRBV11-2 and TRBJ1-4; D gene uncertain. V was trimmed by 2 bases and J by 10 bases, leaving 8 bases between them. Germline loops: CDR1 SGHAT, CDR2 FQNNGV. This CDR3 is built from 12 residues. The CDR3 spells CASSLTGGKLFF. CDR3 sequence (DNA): TGTGCCAGCAGCTTAACCGGTGGAAAACTGTTTTTT. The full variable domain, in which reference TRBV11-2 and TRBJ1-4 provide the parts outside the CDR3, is EAGVAQSPRYKIIEKRQSVAFWCNPISGHATLYWYQQILGQGPKLLIQFQNNGVVDDSQLPKDRFSAERLKGVDSTLKIQPAKLEDSAVYLCASSLTGGKLFFGSGTQLSVL.

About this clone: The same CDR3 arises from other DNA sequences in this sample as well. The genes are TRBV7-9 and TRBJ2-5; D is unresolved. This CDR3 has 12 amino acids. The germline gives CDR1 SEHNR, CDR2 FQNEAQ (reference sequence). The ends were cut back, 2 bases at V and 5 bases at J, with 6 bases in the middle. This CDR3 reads CASSLNGETQYF. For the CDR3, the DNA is TGTGCCAGCAGCTTAAATGGGGAGACCCAGTACTTC.

The DNA of the CDR3 is TGTGCCAGCAGTTACTCGCCCGGTACTGGGGCCAACGTCCTGACTTTC. Protein: CASSYSPGTGANVLTF. The chain has TRBV6-5 and TRBJ2-6; D not resolved. CDR1 and CDR2 from the germline V gene are MNHEY and SVGAGI. The germline V and J ends were trimmed by 0 bases and 2 bases, with 8 bases remaining between them. CDR3 length: 16 amino acids.

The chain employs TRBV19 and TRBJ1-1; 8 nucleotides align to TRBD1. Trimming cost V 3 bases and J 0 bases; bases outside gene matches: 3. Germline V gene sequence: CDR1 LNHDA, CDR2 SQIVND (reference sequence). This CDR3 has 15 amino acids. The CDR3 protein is CASSIRGPMNTEAFF. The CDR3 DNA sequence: TGTGCCAGTAGTATCAGGGGGCCGATGAACACTGAAGCTTTCTTT.

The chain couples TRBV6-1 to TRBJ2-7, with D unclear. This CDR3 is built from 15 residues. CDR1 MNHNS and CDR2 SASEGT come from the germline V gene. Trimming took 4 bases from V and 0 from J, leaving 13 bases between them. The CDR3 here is CASSGLASPSYEQYF. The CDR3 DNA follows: TGTGCCAGCAGTGGGTTAGCCTCGCCCTCCTACGAGCAGTACTTC.

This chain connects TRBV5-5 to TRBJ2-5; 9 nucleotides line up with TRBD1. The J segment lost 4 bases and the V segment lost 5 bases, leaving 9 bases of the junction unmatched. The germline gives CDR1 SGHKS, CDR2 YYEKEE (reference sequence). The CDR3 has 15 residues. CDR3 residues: CASRNEQGAGETQYF. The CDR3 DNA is TGTGCCAGCAGAAACGAACAGGGGGCTGGAGAGACCCAGTACTTC.

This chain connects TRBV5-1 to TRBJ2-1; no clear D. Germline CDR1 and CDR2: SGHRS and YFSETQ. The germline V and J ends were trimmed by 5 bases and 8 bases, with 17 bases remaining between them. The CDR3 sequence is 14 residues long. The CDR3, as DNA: TGCGCCAGCAGTTCGTCGGATAGGGCGGATGAGCAGTTCTTC. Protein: CASSSSDRADEQFF.

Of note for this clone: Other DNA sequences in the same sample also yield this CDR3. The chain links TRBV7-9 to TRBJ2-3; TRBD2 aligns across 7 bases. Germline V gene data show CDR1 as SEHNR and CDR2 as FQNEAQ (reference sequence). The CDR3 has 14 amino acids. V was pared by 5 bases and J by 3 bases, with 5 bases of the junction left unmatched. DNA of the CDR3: TGTGCCAGCAGCCCCAGCGGGGCTACAGATACGCAGTATTTT. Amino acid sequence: CASSPSGATDTQYF.

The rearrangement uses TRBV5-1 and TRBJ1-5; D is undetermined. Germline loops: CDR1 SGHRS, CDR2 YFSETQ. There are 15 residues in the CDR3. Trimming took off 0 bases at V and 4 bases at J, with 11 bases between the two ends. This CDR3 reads CASSLEGNYNQPQHF. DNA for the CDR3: TGCGCCAGCAGCTTGGAAGGGAATTATAATCAGCCCCAGCATTTT.

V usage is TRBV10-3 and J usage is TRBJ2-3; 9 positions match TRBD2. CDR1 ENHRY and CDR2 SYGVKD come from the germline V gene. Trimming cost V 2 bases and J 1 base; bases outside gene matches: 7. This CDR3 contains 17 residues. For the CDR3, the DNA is TGTGCCATCAGTGAGAATTTAGCGGGAGCAGGCACAGATACGCAGTATTTT. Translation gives CAISENLAGAGTDTQYF.

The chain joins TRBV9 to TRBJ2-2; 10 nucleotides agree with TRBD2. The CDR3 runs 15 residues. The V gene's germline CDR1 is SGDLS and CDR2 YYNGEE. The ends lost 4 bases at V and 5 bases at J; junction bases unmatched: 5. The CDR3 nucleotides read TGTGCCAGCAGCACGCTAGCGGGGGAAACCGGGGAGCTGTTTTTT. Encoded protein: CASSTLAGETGELFF.

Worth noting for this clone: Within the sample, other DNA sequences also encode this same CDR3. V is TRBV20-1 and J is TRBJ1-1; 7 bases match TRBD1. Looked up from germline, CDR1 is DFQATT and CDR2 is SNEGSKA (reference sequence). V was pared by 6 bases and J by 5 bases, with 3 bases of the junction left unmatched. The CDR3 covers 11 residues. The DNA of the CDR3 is TGCAGTGCGATCAGGGGGACTGAAGCTTTCTTT. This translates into CSAIRGTEAFF.

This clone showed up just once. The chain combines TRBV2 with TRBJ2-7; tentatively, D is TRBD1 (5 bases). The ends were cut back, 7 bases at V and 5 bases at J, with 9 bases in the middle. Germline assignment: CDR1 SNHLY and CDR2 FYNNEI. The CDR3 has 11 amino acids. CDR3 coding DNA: TGTGCCAGCACCACCAGGGACGAGCAGTACTTC. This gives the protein CASTTRDEQYF. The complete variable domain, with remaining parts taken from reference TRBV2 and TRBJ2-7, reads EPEVTQTPSHQVTQMGQEVILRCVPISNHLYFYWYRQILGQKVEFLVSFYNNEISEKSEIFDDQFSVERPDGSNFTLKIRSTKLEDSAMYFCASTTRDEQYFGPGTRLTVT.

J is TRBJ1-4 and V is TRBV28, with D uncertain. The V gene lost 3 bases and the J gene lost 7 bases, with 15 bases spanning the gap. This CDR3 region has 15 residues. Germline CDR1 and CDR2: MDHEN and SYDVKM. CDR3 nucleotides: TGTGCCAGCAGTTTTAGTACCCCGGTGGGTGAAAAACTGTTTTTT. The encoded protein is CASSFSTPVGEKLFF. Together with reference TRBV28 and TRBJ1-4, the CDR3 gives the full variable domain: DVKVTQSSRYLVKRTGEKVFLECVQDMDHENMFWYRQDPGLGLRLIYFSYDVKMKEKGDIPEGYSVSREKKERFSLILESASTNQTSMYLCASSFSTPVGEKLFFGSGTQLSVL.

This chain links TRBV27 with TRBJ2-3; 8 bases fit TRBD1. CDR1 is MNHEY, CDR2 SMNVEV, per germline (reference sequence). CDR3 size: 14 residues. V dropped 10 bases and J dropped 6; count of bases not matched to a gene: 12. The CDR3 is CAISTGDGTDTQYF. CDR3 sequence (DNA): TGTGCCATCTCGACAGGGGATGGGACGGATACGCAGTATTTT.

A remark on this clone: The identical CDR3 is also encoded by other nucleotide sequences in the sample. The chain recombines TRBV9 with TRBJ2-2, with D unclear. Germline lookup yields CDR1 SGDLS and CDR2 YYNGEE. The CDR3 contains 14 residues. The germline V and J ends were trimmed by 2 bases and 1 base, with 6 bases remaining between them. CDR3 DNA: TGTGCCAGCAGCGTTACTGGGAACACCGGGGAGCTGTTTTTT. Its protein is CASSVTGNTGELFF.

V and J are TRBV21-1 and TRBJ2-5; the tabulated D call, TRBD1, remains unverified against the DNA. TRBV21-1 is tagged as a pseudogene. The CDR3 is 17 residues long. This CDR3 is CASSKGGTGGPQETQYF. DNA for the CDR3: TGTGCCAGCAGCAAAGGTGGGACAGGGGGCCCCCAAGAGACCCAGTACTTC.

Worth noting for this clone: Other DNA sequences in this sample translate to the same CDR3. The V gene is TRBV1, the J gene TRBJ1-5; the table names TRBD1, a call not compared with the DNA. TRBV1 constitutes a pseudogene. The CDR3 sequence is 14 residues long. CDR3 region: CTSSDYRAGQPQHF. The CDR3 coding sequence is TGCACCAGCAGCGATTACAGGGCGGGTCAGCCCCAGCATTTT.